The 27 T cell receptor beta chains below come from one sample, sequenced in a study of T cell changes during pregnancy in multiple sclerosis. The protocol was immunoSEQ multiplex PCR, while the TCRdb copy is restricted to in-frame clones and leaves out a portion. The repertoire includes approximately 80,000 clones, roughly 94% of them detected once, and more than 0.95% sits in the top ten. Sequenced here: peripheral blood, sampled in the second trimester of pregnancy. The receptors derive from a female donor in good health, enrolled as a control in a pregnancy study.

This clone appeared a single time. The V gene is TRBV15, the J gene TRBJ2-1, with 10 bases fitting TRBD2. Trimming took 1 base from V and 7 from J; bases not matched to a gene: 13. The V gene's germline CDR1 is LNHNV and CDR2 YYDKDF (reference sequence). The CDR3 contains 18 residues. The CDR3, as DNA: TGTGCCACCAGCAGAGGTCCTGGAGCGGGAGGGACCGGTAATGAGCAGTTCTTC. Amino acid sequence: CATSRGPGAGGTGNEQFF.

V gene TRBV7-6 combines with J gene TRBJ2-6; 7 bases line up with TRBD1. This CDR3 has 16 residues. V gave up 3 bases and J gave up 4 bases; unmatched junction bases: 6. Germline V lookup: CDR1 SGHVS, CDR2 FNYEAQ. CDR3: CASSLNRGTGANVLTF. The DNA for the CDR3 is TGTGCCAGCAGCTTGAACAGGGGTACCGGGGCCAACGTCCTGACTTTC. The full variable domain, with the rest looked up from reference TRBV7-6 and TRBJ2-6, is GAGVSQSPRYKVTKRGQDVALRCDPISGHVSLYWYRQALGQGPEFLTYFNYEAQQDKSGLPNDRFSAERPEGSISTLTIQRTEQRDSAMYRCASSLNRGTGANVLTFGAGSRLTVL.

The gene calls are TRBV2 and TRBJ2-5, with 15 bases identical to TRBD2. The CDR3 consists of 16 residues. Germline V gene sequence: CDR1 SNHLY, CDR2 FYNNEI. Germline trimming cut 7 bases from V and 5 bases from J; bases unmatched to any gene: 8. The CDR3: CASTDGLAGGAETQYF. The CDR3, as DNA: TGTGCCAGCACCGATGGACTAGCGGGAGGGGCGGAGACCCAGTACTTC.

The chain is built from TRBV4-1 and TRBJ1-2, with no clear D. Germline V gene data show CDR1 as MGHRA and CDR2 as YSYEKL. CDR3 length equals 16 residues. V lost 1 base, J lost 0 bases, and 12 bases lay in between. The CDR3 protein is CASSQVLGVTNYGYTF. In DNA, the CDR3 is TGCGCCAGCAGCCAAGTCCTCGGGGTGACTAACTATGGCTACACCTTC.

This chain joins TRBV27 and TRBJ1-1; tentative D call: TRBD1 (6 bases). Germline V gives CDR1 MNHEY, CDR2 SMNVEV (reference sequence). This CDR3 has 16 residues. V was trimmed by 0 bases and J by 0 bases, leaving 11 bases between them. CDR3 coding DNA: TGTGCCAGCAGTTTATCTGCAGGGGCAATGAACACTGAAGCTTTCTTT. The encoded protein is CASSLSAGAMNTEAFF.

The rearrangement joins TRBV6-1 to TRBJ2-2, with 9 bases matching TRBD2. CDR3 length: 18 residues. Looked up from germline, CDR1 is MNHNS and CDR2 is SASEGT. V lost 1 base and J lost 1; bases outside the gene matches: 7. The CDR3: CASSEVVASGMNTGELFF. In nucleotides, the CDR3 is TGTGCCAGCAGTGAAGTGGTGGCTAGCGGGATGAACACCGGGGAGCTGTTTTTT.

The chain carries TRBV7-9 and TRBJ1-2; 10 bases match TRBD1. Germline lookup yields CDR1 SEHNR and CDR2 FQNEAQ (reference sequence). V lost 2 bases and J lost 7; bases outside the gene matches: 16. The CDR3 totals 18 residues. The CDR3 coding sequence is TGTGCCAGCAGCTTAAGTGTGCCAGGGCGGGACAGGGGTTTTGGCTACACCTTC. Translated, it gives CASSLSVPGRDRGFGYTF.

The chain recombines TRBV30 with TRBJ1-5, with unresolved D. V was clipped by 1 base and J by 0 bases, with 10 bases between them. Germline values: CDR1 GTSNPN, CDR2 SVGIG (reference sequence). The CDR3 totals 15 residues. The CDR3 DNA sequence: TGTGCCTGGAGTGGCGAGAGTTATAGCAATCAGCCCCAGCATTTT. Translated: CAWSGESYSNQPQHF.

The chain combines TRBV19 with TRBJ1-1; 7 bases align to TRBD1. Per the germline V gene, CDR1 is LNHDA and CDR2 is SQIVND (reference sequence). The CDR3 covers 15 residues. The trim removed 6 bases at V and 1 base at J, leaving 8 bases unmatched. The CDR3 DNA is TGTGCCAGTAGCACCAAACGACAGGGGAACACTGAAGCTTTCTTT. Its protein product is CASSTKRQGNTEAFF.

The chain recombines TRBV30 with TRBJ2-5; tentatively, D is TRBD2 (6 bases). The CDR3 runs 14 residues. The V gene lost 1 base and the J gene lost 2 bases, with 11 bases spanning the gap. Germline CDR1 and CDR2: GTSNPN and SVGIG (reference sequence). The CDR3 region is CAWSDGTVQETQYF. Written as DNA, the CDR3 is TGTGCCTGGAGTGACGGGACTGTACAAGAGACCCAGTACTTC. The full variable domain, rest sourced from reference TRBV30 and TRBJ2-5, is SQTIHQWPATLVQPVGSPLSLECTVEGTSNPNLYWYRQAAGRGLQLLFYSVGIGQISSEVPQNLSASRPQDRQFILSSKKLLLSDSGFYLCAWSDGTVQETQYFGPGTRLLVL.

This clone was seen a single time. The genes are TRBV5-4 and TRBJ2-3; 14 bases align to TRBD2. In germline, CDR1 is SGHNT, CDR2 YYREEE (reference sequence). The V and J ends lost 0 bases and 5 bases, in that order; junction bases with no gene match: 5. The CDR3 spans 17 residues. The CDR3 here is CASSLEGLAGEGDTQYF. The DNA of the CDR3 is TGTGCCAGCAGCTTGGAGGGACTAGCGGGAGAGGGAGATACGCAGTATTTT.

The V and J genes are TRBV30 and TRBJ2-7; D gene ambiguous. Trimming left V 5 bases short and J 7 bases short, with 24 bases between. The CDR3 has 15 amino acids. Germline V gives CDR1 GTSNPN, CDR2 SVGIG (reference sequence). The CDR3 DNA is TGTGCCTGGGCCCCCCCCACCCCCACACGAGCGGAGCAGTACTTC. Translation: CAWAPPTPTRAEQYF.

This clone was picked up one time. The CDR3 DNA reads TGTGCCAGCAGCCCACGGGACAGGGGCACAGATACGCAGTATTTT. Amino acids: CASSPRDRGTDTQYF. The chain is built from TRBV7-2 and TRBJ2-3; 9 bases match TRBD1. The germline V gene encodes CDR1 SGHTA and CDR2 FQGNSA. J gave up 1 base and V 5 bases, and 4 bases lay outside the gene matches. The CDR3 has 15 amino acids.

This chain joins TRBV30 and TRBJ2-7, with 11 bases identical to TRBD2. The V segment lost 3 bases and the J segment 9 bases; nucleotides outside the gene matches: 10. This CDR3 contains 14 residues. In germline, CDR1 is GTSNPN, CDR2 SVGIG (reference sequence). The CDR3 loop reads CAWSTSGSVQGQYF. DNA for the CDR3: TGTGCCTGGAGCACTAGCGGGAGTGTTCAAGGGCAGTACTTC. The full variable domain, rest sourced from reference TRBV30 and TRBJ2-7, is SQTIHQWPATLVQPVGSPLSLECTVEGTSNPNLYWYRQAAGRGLQLLFYSVGIGQISSEVPQNLSASRPQDRQFILSSKKLLLSDSGFYLCAWSTSGSVQGQYFGPGTRLTVT.

The chain uses TRBV6-5 and TRBJ2-1, with 7 bases identical to TRBD1. V trimming: 5 bases; J trimming: 0 bases; junction bases outside the gene matches: 4. The CDR3 length is 15 residues. CDR1 is MNHEY and CDR2 is SVGAGI in the germline V gene. The CDR3 coding sequence is TGTGCCAGCAGTCGCGACAGGGTCTCCTACAATGAGCAGTTCTTC. Protein sequence: CASSRDRVSYNEQFF.

The chain is built from TRBV4-1 and TRBJ2-1; D is uncertain. The germline V gene encodes CDR1 MGHRA and CDR2 YSYEKL. The CDR3 runs 14 residues. Trimming stripped 1 base from V and 8 bases from J, with 12 bases between. CDR3 sequence (DNA): TGCGCCAGCAGCCAAGTCCCGGGTACGTATGAGCAGTTCTTC. It translates to CASSQVPGTYEQFF.

The chain is built from TRBV11-2 and TRBJ2-5; TRBD1 is a possible D gene (5 bases). Deletions cut 2 bases from V and 4 bases from J, with 5 bases between. There are 12 residues in the CDR3. In germline, CDR1 is SGHAT, CDR2 FQNNGV. CDR3 region: CASSLQGETQYF. In DNA form, the CDR3 reads TGTGCCAGCAGCTTACAGGGAGAGACCCAGTACTTC.

The genes are TRBV15 and TRBJ2-3, with D perhaps TRBD2 (6 bases). CDR3 size: 16 residues. The ends were cut back, 1 base at V and 5 bases at J, with 16 bases in the middle. In germline, CDR1 is LNHNV, CDR2 YYDKDF (reference sequence). The CDR3 loop is CATSRGGGGSGDTQYF. CDR3 nucleotides: TGTGCCACCAGCAGAGGGGGTGGGGGGTCAGGAGATACGCAGTATTTT.

The V and J genes are TRBV5-1 and TRBJ2-3, with TRBD2 identical over 10 bases. V lost 0 bases to trimming and J lost 0 bases; unmatched junction nucleotides: 4. Germline V gene lookup returns CDR1 SGHRS and CDR2 YFSETQ. This CDR3 contains 17 residues. The CDR3 nucleotides are TGCGCCAGCAGCTTGGGACTAGCGGGTCCTAGCACAGATACGCAGTATTTT. This sequence encodes CASSLGLAGPSTDTQYF.

This clone was seen a few times. The rearrangement joins TRBV29-1 to TRBJ2-7; D is ambiguous. Trimming removed 4 bases from V and 2 bases from J, with 21 bases in between. Germline CDR1 reads SQVTM; CDR2 reads ANQGSEA. This CDR3 comprises 16 residues. The CDR3 here is CSVVTASPITPYEQYF. The CDR3, as DNA: TGCAGCGTTGTAACAGCCTCCCCAATTACTCCCTACGAGCAGTACTTC.

The rearrangement links TRBV7-9 to TRBJ1-5, with D maybe TRBD1 (5 bases). The CDR3 runs 14 residues. With 5 bases removed from V and 3 bases from J, the gap between germline ends came to 11 bases. The germline CDR1 and CDR2 sequences are SEHNR and FQNEAQ (reference sequence). The CDR3 protein is CASSKDITNQPQHF. CDR3 DNA sequence: TGTGCCAGCAGCAAGGACATAACCAATCAGCCCCAGCATTTT.

This rearrangement joins TRBV27 to TRBJ2-1, with 11 bases lining up with TRBD2. CDR3 size: 15 residues. Unmatched junction bases numbered 4, after V lost 3 bases and J lost 6 bases. The V gene's germline CDR1 is MNHEY and CDR2 SMNVEV (reference sequence). CDR3 nucleotides: TGTGCCAGCAGTTTCAATAGCGGGAGGGCCAATGAGCAGTTCTTC. It specifies CASSFNSGRANEQFF.

On this clone: Distinct nucleotide sequences in the sample also encode this CDR3. V gene TRBV6-5 combines with J gene TRBJ1-5; D is uncertain. V lost 6 bases and J 0 bases, leaving 12 bases between the germline ends. From germline, CDR1 is MNHEY and CDR2 SVGAGI. CDR3 length: 15 residues. The CDR3: CASSALAYSNQPQHF. CDR3 sequence (DNA): TGTGCCAGCAGCGCCCTAGCATATAGCAATCAGCCCCAGCATTTT.

The J gene is TRBJ1-5, the V gene TRBV28, with 7 positions matching TRBD1. V shed 2 bases and J 5 bases; nucleotides not matched to a gene: 3. The CDR3 has 14 amino acids. CDR1 and CDR2 (germline): MDHEN, SYDVKM. The CDR3 DNA is TGTGCCAGCAGTTTAGGGGACAGATATCAGCCCCAGCATTTT. Amino acids: CASSLGDRYQPQHF.

The rearrangement joins TRBV5-1 to TRBJ2-5, with 9 positions matching TRBD1. Germline CDR1 is SGHRS and CDR2 is YFSETQ. The CDR3 is 15 residues long. Trimming cost V 4 bases and J 5 bases; bases outside gene matches: 9. CDR3: CASSKGTGMPETQYF. Here the CDR3 DNA reads TGCGCCAGCAGCAAAGGGACAGGGATGCCCGAGACCCAGTACTTC.

The chain is built from TRBV27 and TRBJ1-5; 8 nucleotides match TRBD1. J lost 5 bases, V lost 0 bases, and 6 bases had no gene match. The germline V gene has CDR1 MNHEY and CDR2 SMNVEV (reference sequence). The CDR3 runs 16 residues. As DNA, the CDR3 is TGTGCCAGCAGTTTATCGGGGACAGGCCTATATCAGCCCCAGCATTTT. This gives the protein CASSLSGTGLYQPQHF.

This rearrangement joins TRBV19 to TRBJ1-5, with D possibly being TRBD1 (6 bases). The CDR3 is 17 amino acids. Trimming took off 4 bases at V and 3 bases at J, with 19 bases between the two ends. Germline V lookup: CDR1 LNHDA, CDR2 SQIVND (reference sequence). The CDR3 sequence is CASSKPRGGGNNQPQHF. CDR3 in DNA: TGTGCCAGTAGTAAACCCCGCGGGGGGGGCAACAATCAGCCCCAGCATTTT.